This passage covers 25 T cell receptor beta chains from one sample sequenced in a study of cytomegalovirus exposure and HLA in healthy donors. Primers for the PCR totalled 60 Vbeta and 13 Jbeta. Clones were read by immunoSEQ multiplex PCR, and TCRdb kept only the in-frame ones, dropping some. There are under 300,000 clones in the sample; 92% occur only once, and about 1.7% lies in the top ten. The specimen sequenced was PBMCs. Receptor source: a girl aged 2 to 10 in good health and CMV-seronegative.

The CDR3 DNA reads as TGTGCCAGCAGTTACGGGACAGGGAAAAGAAACACCATATATTTT. This gives the protein CASSYGTGKRNTIYF. The V and J genes are TRBV6-5 and TRBJ1-3, with 9 bases that match TRBD1. CDR3 size: 15 residues. Unmatched junction bases numbered 4, after V lost 2 bases and J lost 5 bases. Germline loops: CDR1 MNHEY, CDR2 SVGAGI.

This sequence joins TRBV29-1 and TRBJ1-1; the D is unclear. The V gene lost 3 bases and the J gene lost 4 bases, with 9 bases spanning the gap. CDR1 is SQVTM, CDR2 ANQGSEA, per germline. The CDR3 consists of 12 residues. The CDR3 DNA reads TGCAGCGTTGACCCGGGAGGCACTGAAGCTTTCTTT. The encoded protein is CSVDPGGTEAFF.

This chain joins TRBV7-6 and TRBJ1-2; 10 nucleotides agree with TRBD1. Germline values: CDR1 SGHVS, CDR2 FNYEAQ. The CDR3 length is 11 residues. Trimming cost V 10 bases and J 6 bases; bases outside gene matches: 2. The CDR3 DNA follows: TGTGCCACCGGGACAGGGGATGGCTACACCTTC. Its protein is CATGTGDGYTF.

The gene calls are TRBV13 and TRBJ1-2, with 7 bases matching TRBD1. CDR1 is PRHDT, CDR2 FYEKMQ, per germline (reference sequence). V lost 4 bases and J lost 5; bases outside the gene matches: 4. The CDR3 runs to 13 residues. The CDR3 DNA is TGTGCCAGCAGCTCTGGGACAGTTTATGGCTACACCTTC. Amino acids: CASSSGTVYGYTF.

The chain couples TRBV27 to TRBJ2-7; 11 bases are shared with TRBD2. The V segment lost 4 bases and the J segment 6 bases; nucleotides outside the gene matches: 2. The CDR3 loop spans 13 amino acids. Germline CDR1 MNHEY, CDR2 SMNVEV (reference sequence). DNA of the CDR3: TGTGCCAGCAGTTCTAGCGGGAGGCCCGAGCAGTACTTC. Amino acid sequence: CASSSSGRPEQYF.

The chain employs TRBV6-6 and TRBJ1-2; D gene ambiguous. CDR3 length equals 13 residues. CDR1 is MNHNY and CDR2 is SVGAGI in the germline V gene (reference sequence). Trimming left V 3 bases short and J 4 bases short, with 9 bases between. CDR3 sequence: CASSYGSGYGYTF. In DNA, the CDR3 is TGTGCCAGCAGTTATGGCAGCGGCTATGGCTACACCTTC.

The CDR3 nucleotides are TGCGCCAGCAGCTTGGCATCAGATACGCAGTATTTT. It encodes CASSLASDTQYF. J is TRBJ2-3 and V is TRBV5-1, with D uncertain. V was pared by 0 bases and J by 4 bases, with 3 bases between. Germline V gene data show CDR1 as SGHRS and CDR2 as YFSETQ. The CDR3 is 12 residues long.

This clone was observed once. The chain recombines TRBV14 with TRBJ2-3; 15 bases line up with TRBD2. The ends lost 4 bases at V and 6 bases at J; junction bases unmatched: 5. CDR3 size: 16 residues. Germline values: CDR1 SGHDN, CDR2 FVKESK. The CDR3, as DNA: TGTGCCAGCAGCCCGGGGACTAGCGGGAGGTCGGATACGCAGTATTTT. Translating gives CASSPGTSGRSDTQYF.

The rearrangement joins TRBV9 to TRBJ1-5; D ambiguous. The CDR3 runs to 14 residues. Germline-derived CDR1 and CDR2 are SGDLS and YYNGEE. Trimming removed 3 bases at V and 0 bases at J, with 7 bases between. This CDR3 is CASSAGDSNQPQHF. In DNA form, the CDR3 reads TGTGCCAGCAGCGCAGGCGATAGCAATCAGCCCCAGCATTTT.

This chain joins TRBV11-2 and TRBJ2-1; tentative D call: TRBD2 (6 bases). This CDR3 is built from 14 residues. Trimming stripped 4 bases from V and 3 bases from J, with 10 bases between. Germline values: CDR1 SGHAT, CDR2 FQNNGV. The CDR3 here is CASSSRLVYNEQFF. CDR3 coding DNA: TGTGCCAGCAGCTCCCGACTAGTCTACAATGAGCAGTTCTTC.

The sample holds a few counts of this clone. The CDR3 DNA is TGCGCCAGCAGCACTCCGGGACAGGGAGGCGGCGAGCAGTACTTC. Its translation is CASSTPGQGGGEQYF. The chain is built from TRBV5-1 and TRBJ2-5, with 9 positions matching TRBD1. The DNA end favors TRBJ2-7, so the J call may be wrong. Germline lookup yields CDR1 SGHRS and CDR2 YFSETQ. CDR3 length: 15 amino acids.

This chain uses TRBV7-2 with TRBJ2-1, with a tentative D call TRBD2 (6 bases). The CDR3 length is 16 residues. Trimming cost V 2 bases and J 1 base, with 12 bases left between them. CDR1 SGHTA and CDR2 FQGNSA come from the germline V gene. In nucleotides, the CDR3 is TGTGCCAGCAGCTTATCCTCTGCGGGATCCTACAATGAGCAGTTCTTC. This translates into CASSLSSAGSYNEQFF.

The J gene is TRBJ2-7, the V gene TRBV6-1; D gene ambiguous. Deletions cut 4 bases from V and 4 bases from J, with 2 bases between. The CDR3 totals 10 residues. The V gene's germline CDR1 is MNHNS and CDR2 SASEGT. CDR3 DNA sequence: TGTGCCAGCAGTGCTTACGAGCAGTACTTC. Protein sequence: CASSAYEQYF.

The chain has TRBV19 and TRBJ2-4, with D hard to call. Trimming removed 6 bases at V and 4 bases at J, with 16 bases between. The CDR3 has 15 residues. Germline values: CDR1 LNHDA, CDR2 SQIVND (reference sequence). In nucleotides, the CDR3 is TGTGCCAGTAGCCTTTCTATCGACGGGAAAAACATTCAGTACTTC. Amino acids: CASSLSIDGKNIQYF.

V gene TRBV10-2 combines with J gene TRBJ2-5; 10 bases align to TRBD2. With V trimmed by 2 bases and J by 5 bases, 5 bases remained unmatched. Germline V gene lookup returns CDR1 WSHSY and CDR2 SAAADI. The CDR3 runs to 15 residues. The CDR3 coding sequence is TGCGCCAGCAGTGAGACTAGCGGGGTCGTGGAGACCCAGTACTTC. Its translation is CASSETSGVVETQYF.

The rearrangement uses TRBV11-2 and TRBJ1-4; no firm D call. The CDR3 sequence is 15 residues long. Germline CDR1 and CDR2: SGHAT and FQNNGV. Trimming took off 0 bases at V and 5 bases at J, with 10 bases between the two ends. CDR3 in amino acids: CASSLDRGRNEKLFF. The CDR3 coding sequence is TGTGCCAGCAGCTTAGATAGAGGGCGGAATGAAAAACTGTTTTTT.

This chain joins TRBV5-6 and TRBJ1-2; D not resolved. This CDR3 comprises 14 residues. CDR1 and CDR2 from the germline V gene are SGHDT and YYEEEE. The V end lost 4 bases, the J end lost 8 bases, and 18 bases lay between the germline ends. The CDR3 loop is CASSTRTPGRGYTF. The CDR3 nucleotides are TGTGCCAGCAGCACCAGGACTCCTGGCCGAGGCTACACCTTC.

The gene calls are TRBV29-1 and TRBJ1-2, with D hard to call. Trimming removed 3 bases at V and 4 bases at J, with 12 bases between. Germline CDR1 reads SQVTM; CDR2 reads ANQGSEA. The CDR3 covers 13 residues. The CDR3 region is CSVEGFGSYGYTF. The CDR3 region has the DNA TGCAGCGTTGAGGGGTTCGGGAGCTATGGCTACACCTTC.

The chain has TRBV10-3 and TRBJ2-3, with TRBD2 as a possible D gene (5 bases). Trimming shortened V by 8 bases and J by 2 bases, and 5 bases separated the two germline ends. The CDR3 covers 11 residues. Germline V gene data show CDR1 as ENHRY and CDR2 as SYGVKD. CDR3 residues: CAIGLTDTQYF. The DNA for the CDR3 is TGTGCCATCGGACTCACAGATACGCAGTATTTT.

This clone was counted once. The chain is built from TRBV6-5 and TRBJ1-1; D gene ambiguous. V was shortened by 2 bases and J by 3 bases, with 13 bases between the two germline ends. Per germline, CDR1 MNHEY and CDR2 SVGAGI. CDR3 length: 15 residues. CDR3 sequence reads: CASSYRSQLYTEAFF. The CDR3 nucleotides are TGTGCCAGCAGTTACCGATCACAGCTGTACACTGAAGCTTTCTTT.

The rearrangement uses TRBV9 and TRBJ2-2; 8 nucleotides align to TRBD1. Germline-derived CDR1 and CDR2 are SGDLS and YYNGEE. V lost 3 bases to trimming and J lost 1 base; unmatched junction nucleotides: 5. The CDR3 loop spans 16 amino acids. Written as DNA, the CDR3 is TGTGCCAGCAGCGCCCTAGGGACAGGGAACACCGGGGAGCTGTTTTTT. This sequence encodes CASSALGTGNTGELFF.

V is TRBV4-1 and J is TRBJ2-1; 10 bases match TRBD2. The junction had 7 bases not matched to a gene; V was cut back by 4 bases and J by 7 bases. CDR3 length: 15 residues. Germline CDR1 reads MGHRA; CDR2 reads YSYEKL. CDR3 in DNA: TGCGCCAGCAGCCCAGCGGGGGGGCCGTTGAATGAGCAGTTCTTC. Its protein product is CASSPAGGPLNEQFF.

The chain employs TRBV5-8 and TRBJ2-1, with 7 bases identical to TRBD1. Looked up from germline, CDR1 is SGHTS and CDR2 is YDEGEE. V was pared by 4 bases and J by 0 bases, with 4 bases of the junction left unmatched. The CDR3 consists of 15 residues. The CDR3 spells CASSPGQHSYNEQFF. CDR3 nucleotides: TGTGCCAGCAGCCCGGGACAGCACTCCTACAATGAGCAGTTCTTC. Drawing the rest from reference TRBV5-8 and TRBJ2-1, the complete variable domain is EAGVTQSPTHLIKTRGQQATLRCSPISGHTSVYWYQQALGLGLQFLLWYDEGEERNRGNFPPRFSGRQFPNYSSELNVNALELEDSALYLCASSPGQHSYNEQFFGPGTRLTVL.

The genes are TRBV5-6 and TRBJ1-3; 7 nucleotides align to TRBD1. The CDR3 runs 14 residues. The V segment lost 4 bases and the J segment 4 bases; nucleotides outside the gene matches: 5. CDR1 and CDR2 from the germline V gene are SGHDT and YYEEEE. The CDR3: CASSTTGLGNTIYF. The CDR3 nucleotides are TGTGCCAGCAGCACGACAGGGCTCGGAAACACCATATATTTT.

The chain has TRBV10-1 and TRBJ2-1; weak D call: TRBD2 (5 bases). There are 14 residues in the CDR3. Trimming cost V 7 bases and J 4 bases, with 14 bases left between them. Germline CDR1 is WNHNN and CDR2 is SYGVQD (reference sequence). The CDR3 sequence: CASTYSGFYNEQFF. The CDR3 DNA sequence: TGCGCCAGCACTTACTCGGGGTTTTACAATGAGCAGTTCTTC.